The next 9 T cell receptor beta chains were all read from a single sample in a study of shared clonotypes between healthy human individuals. Data came from immunoSEQ multiplex PCR; TCRdb stores just in-frame clones and leaves some out. The sample shows more than 2 million clones, roughly 95% of them seen only once. CD45RO-negative, CCR7-positively selected cells formed the naive CD8 fraction, excluding terminally differentiated effector memory CD45RA+ cells. What was sequenced was naive CD8+ T cells from PBMCs. These receptor sequences come from a man aged 18 to 35 in good health. Some clones in this sample may be carry-over from other donors' samples.

This rearrangement joins TRBV19 to TRBJ2-1, with a tentative D call TRBD2 (5 bases). The CDR3 runs to 14 residues. The V gene's germline CDR1 is LNHDA and CDR2 SQIVND (reference sequence). Trimming shortened V by 6 bases and J by 4 bases, and 13 bases separated the two germline ends. CDR3 region: CASRSWSGYNEQFF. CDR3 DNA: TGTGCCAGTAGATCCTGGAGCGGATACAATGAGCAGTTCTTC.

This clone was recorded only once. The rearrangement uses TRBV30 and TRBJ1-6; D gene ambiguous. The germline V and J ends were trimmed by 3 bases and 1 base, with 7 bases remaining between them. The CDR3 runs to 14 residues. In germline, CDR1 is GTSNPN, CDR2 SVGIG (reference sequence). CDR3 bases: TGTGCCTGGAGGATGGTGTCCTATAATTCACCCCTCCACTTT. It translates to CAWRMVSYNSPLHF.

With respect to this clone: This sample also contains other DNA sequences that code for the same CDR3. The chain uses TRBV5-1 and TRBJ2-7, with D unresolved. Germline V CDR1 and CDR2: SGHRS, YFSETQ. V lost 4 bases to trimming and J lost 1 base, with 3 bases between them. The CDR3 runs 11 residues. The CDR3 bases are TGCGCCAGCAGCCCTTCCTACGAGCAGTACTTC. Its protein is CASSPSYEQYF.

This chain uses TRBV27 with TRBJ1-4, with D perhaps TRBD1 (5 bases). From germline, CDR1 is MNHEY and CDR2 SMNVEV (reference sequence). Trimming removed 10 bases from V and 8 bases from J, with 17 bases in between. This CDR3 region has 13 residues. The CDR3 region has the DNA TGTGCCACCCGGGACTATAACAGGGAAAAACTGTTTTTT. Its translation: CATRDYNREKLFF.

Note on this clone: The sample contains more than one DNA sequence encoding this CDR3. The chain carries TRBV5-5 and TRBJ2-2; D gene unclear. Germline CDR1 SGHKS, CDR2 YYEKEE (reference sequence). The CDR3 runs to 14 residues. Deletions cut 1 base from V and 0 bases from J, with 4 bases between. This CDR3 reads CASSLRTNTGELFF. CDR3 nucleotides: TGTGCCAGCAGCTTGAGGACGAACACCGGGGAGCTGTTTTTT. Variable domain in full (rest from reference TRBV5-5 and TRBJ2-2): DAGVTQSPTHLIKTRGQQVTLRCSPISGHKSVSWYQQVLGQGPQFIFQYYEKEERGRGNFPDRFSARQFPNYSSELNVNALLLGDSALYLCASSLRTNTGELFFGEGSRLTVL.

Comment on this clone: This specimen includes other DNA sequences encoding the same CDR3. The chain links TRBV27 to TRBJ2-3; D is uncertain. There are 14 residues in the CDR3. Per germline, CDR1 MNHEY and CDR2 SMNVEV (reference sequence). V lost 0 bases and J 4 bases, leaving 8 bases between the germline ends. CDR3 sequence reads: CASSLSLGADTQYF. CDR3 nucleotide sequence: TGTGCCAGCAGTTTATCGCTAGGCGCAGATACGCAGTATTTT.

This clone was observed once. The chain uses TRBV5-1 and TRBJ2-7, with 9 bases that match TRBD1. This CDR3 contains 16 residues. Germline trimming cut 4 bases from V and 5 bases from J; bases unmatched to any gene: 13. Germline loops: CDR1 SGHRS, CDR2 YFSETQ. CDR3 residues: CASSQNPGTGSNEQYF. In DNA form, the CDR3 reads TGCGCCAGCAGCCAGAACCCCGGGACAGGGTCTAACGAGCAGTACTTC.

The V call is TRBV5-8, the J call TRBJ2-3; 10 nucleotides match TRBD1. This CDR3 has 15 amino acids. With 5 bases clipped from V and 4 bases from J, the junction kept 7 bases outside the gene matches. Germline V lookup: CDR1 SGHTS, CDR2 YDEGEE. The CDR3 DNA is TGTGCCAGCAGGGAAGGACAGGGGGACTCAGATACGCAGTATTTT. It is translated as CASREGQGDSDTQYF.

Only a few counts were recorded for this clone. The chain employs TRBV13 and TRBJ1-1, with 7 nucleotides matching TRBD1. V lost 5 bases, J lost 2 bases, and 8 bases stayed unmatched. Per the germline V gene, CDR1 is PRHDT and CDR2 is FYEKMQ (reference sequence). The CDR3 runs to 15 residues. For the CDR3, the DNA is TGTGCCAGCAGCCCCCCGACAGGGATCAACACTGAAGCTTTCTTT. This gives the protein CASSPPTGINTEAFF.